The rows below give T cell receptor beta chains drawn from one sample of a study of blood T cell repertoires in COVID-19. Produced via immunoSEQ multiplex PCR; TCRdb's table is partial and in-frame only. The repertoire has roughly 190,000 clones, about 70% of them found once; the top ten carry approximately 9%. Sequences were obtained from peripheral blood. The receptors here all came from a woman aged 45-60 years with active or convalescent COVID-19. The CDR3 runs from the conserved cysteine through the conserved F or W. The D gene is left open where the match is weak. Clone sizes are given selectively: once, few, many, or a class where the clone is expanded.

j_call d_call v_call clone_size cdr3_nt cdr3_aa
TRBJ2-6 TRBD1 TRBV18 - TGTGCCAGCTCGCCCGCGACAGGGGCTGGGGCCAACGTCCTGACTTTC CASSPATGAGANVLTF
TRBJ1-5 TRBD1 TRBV30 few TGTGCCTGGAGAGACAGGGGTGGCAATCAGCCCCAGCATTTT CAWRDRGGNQPQHF
TRBJ2-3 - TRBV27 once TGTGCCAGCTGGCCGGGGCAGGGGTCAGATACGCAGTATTTT CASWPGQGSDTQYF
TRBJ1-2 TRBD1 TRBV19 - TGTGCCAGTAGTATCATTTCCCCCGGACAGGGAAATGGCTACACCTTC CASSIISPGQGNGYTF
TRBJ1-1 TRBD1 TRBV7-3 - TGTGCCAGCAGCTTAACGAGGAACGACAGGGCTGAAGCTTTCTTT CASSLTRNDRAEAFF
TRBJ2-1 TRBD1 TRBV4-3 - TGCGCCAGCAGCCAATGGACAGGGGGGTCCCCACGATCCGACAATGAGCAGTTCTTC CASSQWTGGSPRSDNEQFF
TRBJ1-2 - TRBV5-1 - TGCGCCAGCAGCCTTACAGGGAGCCAAGGCTACACCTTC CASSLTGSQGYTF
TRBJ2-5 TRBD1 TRBV18 - TGTGCCAGCTCACCACTCCCAGGGGGCCTCCAAGAGACCCAGTACTTC CASSPLPGGLQETQYF
TRBJ2-5 - TRBV28 - TGTGCCAGCACCTACGGGTCAGAAGTAGAGACCCAGTACTTC CASTYGSEVETQYF
TRBJ2-7 TRBD2 TRBV4-3 - TGCGCCAGCAGCCAAGATTTAACGGCGGGGGGCCACTACGAGCAGTACTTC CASSQDLTAGGHYEQYF
TRBJ1-6 - TRBV25-1 - TGTGCCAGCAGTCCAAGGTGGGGGGACTCACCCCTCCACTTT CASSPRWGDSPLHF
TRBJ1-5 - TRBV30 - TGTGCCTGGAGTGGCTCGGTTAGCAATCAGCCCCAGCATTTT CAWSGSVSNQPQHF
TRBJ2-1 - TRBV13 - TGTGCCAGCAGCTTAGAGGGGGGGCCGAATGAGCAGTTCTTC CASSLEGGPNEQFF
TRBJ1-1 - TRBV2 - TGTGCCAGCAGTGAAGCGGGAGTAGGCACTGAAGCTTTCTTT CASSEAGVGTEAFF
TRBJ1-1 TRBD1 TRBV10-3 - TGTGCCATCAAGCTTGGACAGGGGGCAGGTCAGAACACTGAAGCTTTCTTT CAIKLGQGAGQNTEAFF
TRBJ2-7 - TRBV6-2/TRBV6-3 - TGTGCCAGCAGTTCAACTCACTCGGGGGAGCAGTACTTC CASSSTHSGEQYF
TRBJ1-3 TRBD1 TRBV7-8 once TGTGCCAGCAGCCTCGACAGGGGAGTTGGAAACACCATATATTTT CASSLDRGVGNTIYF
TRBJ1-2 TRBD1 TRBV3-1/TRBV3-2 - TGTGCCAGCAACCAAGGACAGGGCTTTGGCTACACCTTC CASNQGQGFGYTF
TRBJ1-2 - TRBV6-2/TRBV6-3 few TGTGCCAGCAGTTACGGGCAGGGAATCTATGGCTACACCTTC CASSYGQGIYGYTF
TRBJ2-5 - TRBV11-2 - TGTGCCAGCAGCCCAAACGGACTAATTGAGGAGACCCAGTACTTC CASSPNGLIEETQYF
TRBJ1-1 - TRBV29-1 - TGCAGCGTTGAGGAGGGACCCACTGAAGCTTTCTTT CSVEEGPTEAFF
TRBJ2-7 - TRBV6-6 few TGTGCCAGCAGTCGCCCGGGGCGGGACTCCTACGAGCAGTACTTC CASSRPGRDSYEQYF
TRBJ1-2 - TRBV29-1 - TGCAGCGTTGAGAACAGCTACACCTTC CSVENSYTF
TRBJ2-5 TRBD1 TRBV28 - TGTGCCAGCAGTCAGGACAGGGGCGGGGGAGAGACCCAGTACTTC CASSQDRGGGETQYF
TRBJ2-5 - TRBV7-6 - TGTGCCAGCAGCTTAGCGGGGACAAACCAAGAGACCCAGTACTTC CASSLAGTNQETQYF
TRBJ1-6 TRBD1 TRBV30 - TGTGCCTGGAGCGCCGGGACAGGGGTTTCACCCCTCCACTTT CAWSAGTGVSPLHF
TRBJ2-4 - TRBV9 - TGTGCCAGCAGCGTAGGGAGTCTAGCCAAAAACATTCAGTACTTC CASSVGSLAKNIQYF
TRBJ2-1 - TRBV6-2/TRBV6-3 - TGTGCCAGCAGTTATGGGCGGGGAACAGGGGATGATAATGAGCAGTTCTTC CASSYGRGTGDDNEQFF
TRBJ2-2 - TRBV5-4 - TGTGCCAGCAGCTTTTCAGGATTGCTTACCGGGGAGCTGTTTTTT CASSFSGLLTGELFF
TRBJ2-3 TRBD2 TRBV4-1 - TGCGCCAGCAGCCATTTCAGCGGGAGGTTTGGGACCTCCACAGATACGCAGTATTTT CASSHFSGRFGTSTDTQYF
TRBJ1-1 TRBD1 TRBV30 - TGTGCCTGGAGCCCCGACAGGGACACTGAAGCTTTCTTT CAWSPDRDTEAFF
TRBJ1-1 TRBD1 TRBV28 - TGTGCCAGCAGTTTAGAGGGGGCTGGGAACACTGAAGCTTTCTTT CASSLEGAGNTEAFF